Presented here are 23 T cell receptor beta chains from one specimen sequenced in a study of shared clonotypes between healthy human individuals. Produced via immunoSEQ multiplex PCR; TCRdb's table is partial and in-frame only. The sample carries 300,000 to 400,000 clones, roughly 84% recorded once. Input material: memory CD8+ T cells sorted from blood. Subset indicated: CD45RO+ cells pooled with CCR7-negative TemRA cells. The receptors were sampled from a young man in good health.

The chain uses TRBV19 and TRBJ1-2; 8 bases match TRBD1. CDR1 and CDR2 from the germline V gene are LNHDA and SQIVND (reference sequence). The V and J ends lost 5 bases and 8 bases, in that order; junction bases with no gene match: 10. The CDR3 runs 14 residues. The CDR3: CASSPGQDAFGYTF. The CDR3 DNA reads as TGTGCCAGTAGTCCGGGACAGGATGCCTTCGGCTACACCTTC.

The J gene is TRBJ2-5, the V gene TRBV11-2, with 13 bases that match TRBD2. Looked up from germline, CDR1 is SGHAT and CDR2 is FQNNGV. V was pared by 3 bases and J by 2 bases, with 12 bases of the junction left unmatched. This CDR3 region has 19 residues. The CDR3 here is CASSLEPGLAGWHQETQYF. DNA of the CDR3: TGTGCCAGCAGCTTGGAACCGGGACTAGCGGGGTGGCATCAAGAGACCCAGTACTTC.

The chain carries TRBV4-1 and TRBJ1-4, with unresolved D. The germline V gene encodes CDR1 MGHRA and CDR2 YSYEKL. The CDR3 runs to 16 residues. V dropped 2 bases and J dropped 11 bases, with 21 bases sitting between them. Here the CDR3 DNA reads TGCGCCAGCAGCCAACGCCCCCCGGCAGGCTTTAGGAAACTGTTTTTT. Protein: CASSQRPPAGFRKLFF.

The genes are TRBV2 and TRBJ2-3, with D perhaps matching TRBD2 (6 bases). Per the germline V gene, CDR1 is SNHLY and CDR2 is FYNNEI. Trimming cost V 5 bases and J 2 bases, with 17 bases left between them. The CDR3 is 16 amino acids. The CDR3 sequence is CASSYQTSGYTDTQYF. For the CDR3, the DNA is TGTGCCAGCAGTTATCAGACTAGTGGGTACACAGATACGCAGTATTTT.

V gene TRBV13 combines with J gene TRBJ2-7, with 10 nucleotides matching TRBD1. Germline CDR1 is PRHDT and CDR2 is FYEKMQ (reference sequence). The CDR3 consists of 16 residues. Trimming cost V 7 bases and J 6 bases; bases outside gene matches: 15. Here the CDR3 reads CASTIWAGGQGREQYF. The CDR3 region has the DNA TGTGCCAGCACCATTTGGGCTGGGGGACAGGGGCGCGAGCAGTACTTC.

The chain joins TRBV10-2 to TRBJ2-7; TRBD2 is a possible D gene (5 bases). The CDR3 runs 13 residues. CDR1 is WSHSY, CDR2 SAAADI, per germline. Deletions cut 0 bases from V and 4 bases from J, with 7 bases between. CDR3 region: CASSESRAYEQYF. CDR3 DNA: TGCGCCAGCAGTGAGTCGAGGGCGTACGAGCAGTACTTC.

This chain links TRBV27 with TRBJ2-7; TRBD1 is a possible D gene (6 bases). V dropped 5 bases and J dropped 4 bases, with 12 bases sitting between them. CDR1 and CDR2 (germline): MNHEY, SMNVEV (reference sequence). This CDR3 comprises 13 residues. The CDR3 is CASSQTGSYEQYF. CDR3 nucleotide sequence: TGTGCCAGCAGTCAGACAGGATCGTACGAGCAGTACTTC.

The chain uses TRBV6-5 and TRBJ2-2; 8 bases agree with TRBD2. CDR1 is MNHEY, CDR2 SVGAGI, per germline. Germline trimming cut 6 bases from V and 6 bases from J; bases unmatched to any gene: 9. The CDR3 is 15 residues long. This CDR3 is CASSLAGPRAGELFF. CDR3 in DNA: TGTGCCAGCAGCTTAGCGGGGCCTCGAGCCGGGGAGCTGTTTTTT.

This chain joins TRBV6-5 and TRBJ1-2; 7 bases map to TRBD1. The ends lost 7 bases at V and 4 bases at J; junction bases unmatched: 6. The germline gives CDR1 MNHEY, CDR2 SVGAGI. The CDR3 sequence is 13 residues long. This CDR3 is CASTFGTAYGYTF. In DNA, the CDR3 is TGTGCCAGCACCTTTGGGACAGCCTATGGCTACACCTTC.

Only one count was recorded for this clone. V gene TRBV2 combines with J gene TRBJ2-7, with TRBD2 matching over 8 bases. From germline, CDR1 is SNHLY and CDR2 FYNNEI. The junction had 12 bases not matched to a gene; V was cut back by 8 bases and J by 3 bases. The CDR3 has 15 residues. This CDR3 reads CASEPLAGRVYEQYF. The CDR3 DNA reads TGTGCCAGCGAGCCTTTAGCGGGGAGAGTCTACGAGCAGTACTTC.

The CDR3 bases are TGTGCCAGCAGCGATTACAGGGACGGCAATCAGCCCCAGCATTTT. The encoded protein is CASSDYRDGNQPQHF. The chain has TRBV2 and TRBJ1-5; the D gene is possibly TRBD1 (6 bases). Trimming removed 6 bases from V and 2 bases from J, with 14 bases in between. The length of the CDR3 is 15 residues. Germline lookup yields CDR1 SNHLY and CDR2 FYNNEI.

This clone has only a few counts. The chain is built from TRBV13 and TRBJ2-7; D perhaps matches TRBD1 (6 bases). CDR1 PRHDT and CDR2 FYEKMQ come from the germline V gene (reference sequence). Between the trimmed V and J ends, which lost 1 base and 2 bases, there was a span of 12 bases. CDR3 length: 15 residues. This chain's CDR3 is CASSLEGDDTYEQYF. The CDR3, as DNA: TGTGCCAGCAGCTTAGAGGGGGACGATACCTACGAGCAGTACTTC.

The chain joins TRBV7-6 to TRBJ2-5; D is uncertain. Germline values: CDR1 SGHVS, CDR2 FNYEAQ. Trimming pared 2 bases from V and 5 bases from J, leaving 9 bases between. The CDR3 loop spans 13 amino acids. Written as DNA, the CDR3 is TGTGCCAGCAGCTTAAGACTTCGGGAGACCCAGTACTTC. Translation gives CASSLRLRETQYF.

The genes are TRBV5-1 and TRBJ2-1, with D perhaps TRBD1 or TRBD2 (5 bases each). V was trimmed by 4 bases and J by 8 bases, leaving 19 bases between them. CDR3 length: 15 residues. Germline CDR1 is SGHRS and CDR2 is YFSETQ. The CDR3 here is CASSPSGDVIDEQFF. The CDR3 DNA reads as TGCGCCAGCAGCCCATCCGGGGACGTTATCGATGAGCAGTTCTTC. The variable domain in full, completed from reference TRBV5-1 and TRBJ2-1, reads KAGVTQTPRYLIKTRGQQVTLSCSPISGHRSVSWYQQTPGQGLQFLFEYFSETQRNKGNFPGRFSGRQFSNSRSEMNVSTLELGDSALYLCASSPSGDVIDEQFFGPGTRLTVL.

J is TRBJ2-5 and V is TRBV6-1, with D tentatively TRBD1 or TRBD2 (5 bases each). V lost 2 bases and J lost 1, with 14 bases in between. In germline, CDR1 is MNHNS, CDR2 SASEGT. This CDR3 region has 16 residues. CDR3 DNA sequence: TGTGCCAGCAGTGAATTGGTTTCAGGGACCCAAGAGACCCAGTACTTC. Translation: CASSELVSGTQETQYF.

The table lists this clone with a count of one. This sequence joins TRBV29-1 and TRBJ2-1; the match to TRBD1 covers 9 bases. J was trimmed by 3 bases and V by 4 bases; bases with no gene match: 10. Per germline, CDR1 SQVTM and CDR2 ANQGSEA. This CDR3 contains 16 residues. The CDR3 DNA reads TGCAGCGTTGGGTACAGGGGGCCAATTAGCTACAATGAGCAGTTCTTC. Residues: CSVGYRGPISYNEQFF.

The chain joins TRBV5-6 to TRBJ2-3, with 12 positions matching TRBD2. CDR1 and CDR2 from the germline V gene are SGHDT and YYEEEE. Trimming took 0 bases from V and 5 from J; bases not matched to a gene: 10. The CDR3 is 18 residues long. As DNA, the CDR3 is TGTGCCAGCAGCTTGGACCTTCTAGCGGGGGGGCCGGTAGATACGCAGTATTTT. Amino acids: CASSLDLLAGGPVDTQYF. The variable domain in full, with the rest retrieved from reference TRBV5-6 and TRBJ2-3, is DAGVTQSPTHLIKTRGQQVTLRCSPKSGHDTVSWYQQALGQGPQFIFQYYEEEERQRGNFPDRFSGHQFPNYSSELNVNALLLGDSALYLCASSLDLLAGGPVDTQYFGPGTRLTVL.

V gene TRBV27 combines with J gene TRBJ2-7; D is uncertain. CDR1 is MNHEY, CDR2 SMNVEV, per germline (reference sequence). V dropped 5 bases and J dropped 4 bases, with 9 bases sitting between them. The length of the CDR3 is 12 residues. The CDR3 nucleotides read TGTGCCAGCAGTCCCCGTCCTTACGAGCAGTACTTC. Translated, it gives CASSPRPYEQYF.

CDR3 sequence reads: CASTNSIQPQHF. CDR3 DNA: TGTGCCAGTACCAACTCTATACAGCCCCAGCATTTT. The chain links TRBV19 to TRBJ1-5; D ambiguous. The CDR3 is made up of 12 amino acids. Trimming shortened V by 7 bases and J by 7 bases, and 11 bases separated the two germline ends. Germline lookup yields CDR1 LNHDA and CDR2 SQIVND (reference sequence).

This chain joins TRBV27 and TRBJ2-1, with TRBD1 matching 7 bases. This CDR3 is built from 14 residues. V gave up 8 bases and J gave up 6 bases; unmatched junction bases: 10. From germline, CDR1 is MNHEY and CDR2 SMNVEV (reference sequence). The chain's CDR3 is CASSPQGDANEQFF. CDR3 nucleotides: TGTGCCAGCTCCCCCCAGGGGGATGCCAATGAGCAGTTCTTC.

The V and J genes are TRBV7-9 and TRBJ1-3, with D maybe TRBD1 (5 bases). V shed 6 bases and J shed 2 bases, with 14 bases lying between them. The CDR3 spans 15 residues. CDR1 is SEHNR, CDR2 FQNEAQ, per germline (reference sequence). The DNA of the CDR3 is TGTGCCAGCAGTTATGGGGGGACCGCTGGAAACACCATATATTTT. It translates to CASSYGGTAGNTIYF.

The rearrangement links TRBV2 to TRBJ2-7, with TRBD2 matching 8 bases. The CDR3 has 15 residues. CDR1 and CDR2 (germline): SNHLY, FYNNEI. V was pared by 8 bases and J by 3 bases, with 12 bases of the junction left unmatched. CDR3: CASWSRTSFSYEQYF. Written as DNA, the CDR3 is TGTGCCAGCTGGTCTAGGACTAGCTTTAGCTACGAGCAGTACTTC.

The chain recombines TRBV6-6 with TRBJ2-3, with 9 bases identical to TRBD1. CDR3 size: 11 residues. Per the germline V gene, CDR1 is MNHNY and CDR2 is SVGAGI (reference sequence). With V trimmed by 5 bases and J by 13 bases, 4 bases remained unmatched. The DNA of the CDR3 is TGTGCCAGCAGTACCGGGACAGGGAAGTATTTT. This gives the protein CASSTGTGKYF.